Listed here is a single TCR beta chain. The antigen is not known. Selected positively for CCR7 and CD45RO-negative, naive CD8 cells excluded terminally differentiated effector memory CD45RA+ cells. The data belong to a study of shared clonotypes between healthy human individuals. Study overall: CD8 memory received one plate per donor, CD8 naive two, CD4 memory three and CD4 naive three.

Study conclusions and caveats: Among non-shared clonotypes, generation probabilities were lower than among those shared by all four donors. The donor pool, a small one, limited the genetic and exposure-history diversity represented. Sequencing of the sorted subsets was shown by rarefaction to be incomplete despite large depth.

The V gene's germline CDR1 is MDHEN and CDR2 SYDVKM. This CDR3 is built from 15 residues. V was clipped by 6 bases and J by 3 bases, with 18 bases between them. Clones were sequenced by immunoSEQ multiplex PCR, and TCRdb holds only the in-frame ones, with some missing. The table includes just over 2,000,000 clones, about 95% detected once. This chain connects TRBV28 to TRBJ2-7; no clear D gene. The source material was naive CD8+ T cells sorted from blood. The sequence came from a man between 18 and 29 years old in good health. The CDR3 DNA reads as TGTGCCAGCAGCAGTCCCTTCAGAGTTGGCTACGAGCAGTACTTC. Residues: CASSSPFRVGYEQYF.